This T cell receptor (beta chain) was obtained from a study of blood T cell repertoires in COVID-19. Looking at the study overall: The United States, Italy and Spain were the sources of the acute and convalescent COVID-19 samples.

The authors' processing: From reference gene primer amplification, estimates of nucleated cell counts were derived. Sequencing used immunoSEQ multiplex PCR; TCRdb keeps in-frame clones, though not all of them. For V, J and clone size, that table is used; D and trimming come from the DNA. The sample shows some 96,000 clones, 90% of them seen only once. CDR1 is LGHDT and CDR2 is YNNKEL in the germline V gene (reference sequence). V was pared by 3 bases and J by 6 bases, with 3 bases of the junction left unmatched. The length of the CDR3 is 13 residues. V usage is TRBV3-1 (or the pseudogene TRBV3-2) and J usage is TRBJ1-2, with TRBD1 matching over 8 bases. The receptor comes from a man between 60 and 70 years old with acute or convalescent COVID-19. The sample was peripheral blood. CDR3 protein: CASSQNRGNGYTF. The CDR3 DNA reads TGTGCCAGCAGCCAGAACAGGGGGAATGGCTACACCTTC.